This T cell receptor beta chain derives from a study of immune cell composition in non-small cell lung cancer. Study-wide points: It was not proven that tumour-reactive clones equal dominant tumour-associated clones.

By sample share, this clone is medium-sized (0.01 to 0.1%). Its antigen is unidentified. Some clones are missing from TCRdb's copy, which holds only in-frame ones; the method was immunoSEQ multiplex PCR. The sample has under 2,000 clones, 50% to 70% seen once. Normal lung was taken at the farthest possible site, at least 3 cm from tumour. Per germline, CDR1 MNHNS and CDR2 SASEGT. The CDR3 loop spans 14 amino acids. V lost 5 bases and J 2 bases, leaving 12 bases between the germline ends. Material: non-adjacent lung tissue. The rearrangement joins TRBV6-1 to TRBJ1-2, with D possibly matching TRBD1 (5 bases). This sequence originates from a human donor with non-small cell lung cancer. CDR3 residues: CASSQAGSNYGYTF. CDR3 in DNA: TGTGCCAGCAGTCAGGCAGGGTCGAACTATGGCTACACCTTC.